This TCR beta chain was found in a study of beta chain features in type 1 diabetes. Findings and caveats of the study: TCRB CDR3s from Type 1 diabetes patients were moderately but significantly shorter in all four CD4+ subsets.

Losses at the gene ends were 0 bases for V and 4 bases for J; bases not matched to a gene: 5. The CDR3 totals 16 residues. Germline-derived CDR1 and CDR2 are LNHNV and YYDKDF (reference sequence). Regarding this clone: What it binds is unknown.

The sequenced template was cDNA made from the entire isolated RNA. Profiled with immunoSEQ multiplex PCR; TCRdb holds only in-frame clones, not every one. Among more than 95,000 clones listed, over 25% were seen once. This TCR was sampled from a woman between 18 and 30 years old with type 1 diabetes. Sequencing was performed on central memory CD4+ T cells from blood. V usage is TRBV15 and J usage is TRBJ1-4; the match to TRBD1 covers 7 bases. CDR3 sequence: CATSRDAGTVNEKLFF. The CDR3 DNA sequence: TGTGCCACCAGCAGAGATGCGGGGACAGTTAATGAAAAACTGTTTTTT.